Listed below are T cell receptor beta chains from one sample, sequenced in a study of T cell repertoires in cytomegalovirus infection. No antigen has been identified for these receptors. TCRdb processed the reads anew with MiXCR; each CDR3 protein has one entry. This table holds approximately 590,000 distinct CDR3 sequences, roughly 43% found once. The material was cultured PBMCs, obtained from culture after CMV antigen stimulation. These receptors were collected from a human donor in good health (CMV status not recorded). Some clones in this sample may be carry-over from other donors' samples. Both conserved end residues are part of each CDR3. D genes are given only for firm matches. Clone sizes are given selectively: once, few, many, or a class where the clone is expanded.

V gene,J gene,D gene,clone size,CDR3 DNA,CDR3 protein
TRBV7-6,TRBJ1-2,TRBD1,-,TGTGCCAGCAGCCCTGTTTACCCCGGGACAGGCCCAAGTAAGGGTGGCTACACCTTC,CASSPVYPGTGPSKGGYTF
TRBV6-8,TRBJ2-3,-,-,TGTGCCAGCAGTTATTACGGGAAGTCGTCAGATACGCAGTATTTT,CASSYYGKSSDTQYF
TRBV7-2,TRBJ2-7,-,-,TGTGCCAGCAGCTTACTCAGGACTCTATCCTACGAGCAGTACTTC,CASSLLRTLSYEQYF
TRBV7-9,TRBJ2-7,TRBD2,few,TGTGCCAGCAGCTTAGACCCGCGGGGGGAGCAGTACTTC,CASSLDPRGEQYF
TRBV6-6,TRBJ2-1,TRBD2,-,TGTGCCAGCAGGCTAGCGGCCCTAATCCCTCCCAATGAGCAGTTCTTC,CASRLAALIPPNEQFF
TRBV7-9,TRBJ2-1,TRBD2,-,TGTGCCAGCAGCTTACTAGCGGGAGACTACAATGAGCAGTTCTTC,CASSLLAGDYNEQFF
TRBV6-2/TRBV6-3,TRBJ2-3,-,few,TGTGCCAGCAGCCACAGGCTACCAACGCAGTATTTT,CASSHRLPTQYF
TRBV4-1,TRBJ2-4,-,-,TGTGCCAGCAGCCAAGACCTTGGGAACATTCAGTACTTC,CASSQDLGNIQYF
TRBV12-3/TRBV12-4,TRBJ2-5,TRBD2,-,TGTGCCAGCAGTTTAAGTTCCGGGGGGGAGACCCAGTACTTC,CASSLSSGGETQYF
TRBV28,TRBJ2-5,-,few,TGTGCCAGCAGTCTAATTGGGGAAGAGACCCAGTACTTC,CASSLIGEETQYF
TRBV2,TRBJ2-3,TRBD2,-,TGTGCCAGCAGTGATCGGGGGGTCACAGATACGCAGTATTTT,CASSDRGVTDTQYF
TRBV7-2,TRBJ2-5,-,-,TGTGCCAGCACCCCGACAGGACCCTACCAAGAGACCCAGCACTTC,CASTPTGPYQETQHF
TRBV12-3/TRBV12-4,TRBJ2-3,-,few,TGTGCCAGCAGTTTTGAGGTCGGGGGGCCCACCCCAGATACGCAGTATTTT,CASSFEVGGPTPDTQYF
TRBV18,TRBJ1-6,-,few,TGTGCCAGCTCACCTAAGGGAGTGGGACCCTCCTATAATTCACCCCTCCACTTT,CASSPKGVGPSYNSPLHF
TRBV4-3,TRBJ2-5,TRBD2,-,TGCGCCAGCAGCCAGGAGGGACTAGCGGGAGGGGAGACCCAGTACTTC,CASSQEGLAGGETQYF
TRBV7-8,TRBJ1-3,-,many,TGTGCCAGCAGCTTAGCTTGGGGCAGCTTGGTTTCTGGAAACACCATATATTTT,CASSLAWGSLVSGNTIYF
TRBV20-1,TRBJ1-5,TRBD1,once,TGCAGTGCTAGATTGGGGACAGGGTGGTTTCAGCCCCAGCATTTT,CSARLGTGWFQPQHF
TRBV24-1,TRBJ2-1,-,few,TGTGCCACCAGTGATTTAGCACGCAGACACTACAATGAGCAGTTCTTC,CATSDLARRHYNEQFF
TRBV7-9,TRBJ2-5,TRBD1,-,TGTGCCAGCAGCCCCTCCCGGACAGGGACAGAGACCCAGTACTTC,CASSPSRTGTETQYF
TRBV11-2,TRBJ2-5,-,few,TGTGCCAGCACTAAGAAGGGGGGAAACCTCGGGAAGGAGACCCAGTACTTC,CASTKKGGNLGKETQYF
TRBV5-6,TRBJ2-1,-,-,TGTGCCAGCAGCTCCAGGGTCTTTGGCTCCTACAATGAGCAGTTCTTC,CASSSRVFGSYNEQFF
TRBV5-1,TRBJ1-1,-,few,TGCGCCAGCAGCTTGTCTCATGGGGGGAACACTGAAGCTTTCTTT,CASSLSHGGNTEAFF
TRBV7-9,TRBJ2-5,TRBD1,-,TGTGCCAGCAGTTCGACCGGGACAGGGTTGGGTAAAGAGACCCAGTACTTC,CASSSTGTGLGKETQYF
TRBV14,TRBJ1-4,-,-,TGTGCCAGCAGCCAGGCGCCGGGCTGGGGAACTAATGAAAAACTGTTTTTT,CASSQAPGWGTNEKLFF
TRBV5-4,TRBJ2-3,-,few,TGTGCCAGCAGCTCCCCTGGGCTATCAGATACGCAGTATTTT,CASSSPGLSDTQYF
TRBV6-6,TRBJ2-3,-,-,TGTGCCAGCAGTGAGCCCCGGGATACGCAGTATTTT,CASSEPRDTQYF
TRBV7-2,TRBJ2-3,-,-,TGTGCCAGCAGCCCCTGGACAACCACTTACACAGATACGCAGTATTTT,CASSPWTTTYTDTQYF
TRBV7-2,TRBJ1-6,-,few,TGTGCCAGCAGCCACCTGGACGGCTATAATTCACCCCTCCACTTT,CASSHLDGYNSPLHF
TRBV20-1,TRBJ1-6,TRBD1,-,TGCAGTGCCACCGGACAGGGGGACGATTCACCCCTCCACTTT,CSATGQGDDSPLHF
TRBV15,TRBJ2-6,-,few,TGTGCCACCAGCAGAGACCGATGGGGTACTGGGGCCAACGTCCTGACTTTC,CATSRDRWGTGANVLTF
TRBV19,TRBJ2-4,TRBD2,-,TGTGCCAGTAGTATACGGAGCGGGAGACAAAACATTCAGTACTTC,CASSIRSGRQNIQYF
TRBV9,TRBJ2-3,-,-,TGTGCCAGCAGCGTAGGTTCGAACCCATCCTTGGATACGCAGTATTTT,CASSVGSNPSLDTQYF
TRBV4-1,TRBJ2-1,-,-,TGCGCCAGCAGCCCCAGGGTAGTGGCGCTATCGGATAATGAGCAGTTCTTC,CASSPRVVALSDNEQFF
TRBV7-8,TRBJ2-3,-,few,TGTGCCAGCAGCTTAGCTACCACTCTAGATACGCAGTATTTT,CASSLATTLDTQYF